Detailed here is one TCR beta chain. Clones were sequenced by immunoSEQ multiplex PCR, and TCRdb holds only the in-frame ones, with some missing. The sample holds about 250,000 clones, roughly 91% seen once. This entry belongs to a study of blood T cell repertoires in COVID-19. From germline, CDR1 is LNHDA and CDR2 SQIVND (reference sequence). The V and J ends lost 6 bases and 0 bases respectively, with 11 bases between them. The CDR3 has 14 residues. The sample comprised peripheral blood. The TCR was taken from a man aged 25-45 years with COVID-19, enrolled during active disease. V gene TRBV19 combines with J gene TRBJ2-5; TRBD2 might be the D (5 bases). The CDR3, as DNA: TGTGCCAGTAGCGTAGACTACCACCAAGAGACCCAGTACTTC. The encoded protein is CASSVDYHQETQYF.